Each of the 9 T cell receptor beta chains below was sequenced from the same sample in a study of blood T cell repertoires in COVID-19. Profiling relied on immunoSEQ multiplex PCR, and the TCRdb table lists in-frame clones only, not all of them. The data show 15,000 to 20,000 clones, 65% to 85% seen once. Input material: peripheral blood. Receptor source: a human donor in a cohort sampled during active COVID-19.

V usage is TRBV6-1 and J usage is TRBJ2-1; TRBD2 agrees at 11 bases. The CDR3 extends over 16 amino acids. Trimming removed 2 bases from V and 1 base from J; junction bases left unmatched: 1. Germline V gives CDR1 MNHNS, CDR2 SASEGT. Here the CDR3 reads CASSELAGGSYNEQFF. The CDR3 coding sequence is TGTGCCAGCAGTGAACTAGCGGGGGGATCCTACAATGAGCAGTTCTTC.

The chain is built from TRBV24-1 and TRBJ2-1; TRBD2 matches at 11 bases. The CDR3 sequence is 16 residues long. V was clipped by 4 bases and J by 5 bases; unmatched bases: 6. Germline CDR1 reads KGHDR; CDR2 reads SFDVKD. The CDR3 spells CATSDTGTSGDNEQFF. In DNA form, the CDR3 reads TGTGCCACCAGTGACACCGGGACTAGCGGTGACAATGAGCAGTTCTTC.

The rearrangement uses TRBV6-4 and TRBJ2-3; 7 positions match TRBD1. Germline-derived CDR1 and CDR2 are MRHNA and SNTAGT. Unmatched junction bases numbered 7, after V lost 0 bases and J lost 4 bases. The CDR3 runs to 16 residues. CDR3 residues: CASSDSGEGASDTQYF. The DNA of the CDR3 is TGTGCCAGCAGTGACTCAGGAGAGGGGGCTTCAGATACGCAGTATTTT.

CDR3 DNA sequence: TGTGCCAGCAGTGGGGGGAGGGACCCTCAGCCCCAGCATTTT. As protein: CASSGGRDPQPQHF. The chain links TRBV6-2 or TRBV6-3 to TRBJ1-5, with a weak D call TRBD1 (5 bases). V was trimmed by 5 bases and J by 6 bases, leaving 14 bases between them. CDR1 and CDR2 from the germline V gene are MNHEY and SVGEGT. This CDR3 region has 14 residues.

The rearrangement links TRBV9 to TRBJ2-1; D is possibly TRBD2 (5 bases). Trimming took 3 bases from V and 10 from J, leaving 26 bases between them. This CDR3 is 17 amino acids long. CDR1 is SGDLS, CDR2 YYNGEE, per germline. CDR3 DNA: TGTGCCAGCAGCGGCGTAATGGGCGGCCCCGCGGGCGTCGAGCAGTTCTTC. This sequence encodes CASSGVMGGPAGVEQFF.

This chain connects TRBV5-8 to TRBJ2-7; possibly TRBD2 for D (6 bases). The CDR3 has 13 residues. The V end lost 1 base, the J end lost 6 bases, and 11 bases lay between the germline ends. Germline V gene lookup returns CDR1 SGHTS and CDR2 YDEGEE. CDR3 amino acids: CASSLLRGSEQYF. DNA for the CDR3: TGTGCCAGCAGCTTGCTTCGGGGGAGCGAGCAGTACTTC.

In this sample, this clone turned up once. This chain uses TRBV6-4 with TRBJ2-3; D not certain. CDR1 and CDR2 (germline): MRHNA, SNTAGT. The ends were cut back, 5 bases at V and 6 bases at J, with 12 bases in the middle. The CDR3 length is 13 residues. In DNA, the CDR3 is TGTGCCAGCAGTTCCGTCTCACGGGATACGCAGTATTTT. It yields the protein CASSSVSRDTQYF.

The chain couples TRBV11-2 to TRBJ2-3; TRBD1 aligns across 9 bases. The CDR3 spans 16 residues. J gave up 0 bases and V 6 bases, and 7 bases lay outside the gene matches. Germline-derived CDR1 and CDR2 are SGHAT and FQNNGV. The CDR3: CASRLTGGFSTDTQYF. CDR3 nucleotides: TGTGCCAGCAGACTCACAGGGGGCTTTAGCACAGATACGCAGTATTTT.

This chain uses TRBV28 with TRBJ1-2, with D tentatively TRBD1 (6 bases). Germline V CDR1 and CDR2: MDHEN, SYDVKM. V lost 4 bases and J lost 8, with 17 bases in between. This CDR3 is 14 amino acids long. The CDR3 coding sequence is TGTGCCAGCAGTTCGGCCTCAGGGGTTGGGGGCTACACCTTC. Its protein product is CASSSASGVGGYTF.